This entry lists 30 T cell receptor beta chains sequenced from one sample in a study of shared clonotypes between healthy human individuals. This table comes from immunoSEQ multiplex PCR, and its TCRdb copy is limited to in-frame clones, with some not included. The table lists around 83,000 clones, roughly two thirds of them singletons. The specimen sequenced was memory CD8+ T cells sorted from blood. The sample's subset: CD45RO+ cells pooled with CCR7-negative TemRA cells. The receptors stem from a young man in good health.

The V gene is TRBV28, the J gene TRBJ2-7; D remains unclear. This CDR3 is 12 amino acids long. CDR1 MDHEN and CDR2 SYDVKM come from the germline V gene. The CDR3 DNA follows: TGTGTCGCCCGATCGGGTTCCTACGAGCAGTACTTC. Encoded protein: CVARSGSYEQYF.

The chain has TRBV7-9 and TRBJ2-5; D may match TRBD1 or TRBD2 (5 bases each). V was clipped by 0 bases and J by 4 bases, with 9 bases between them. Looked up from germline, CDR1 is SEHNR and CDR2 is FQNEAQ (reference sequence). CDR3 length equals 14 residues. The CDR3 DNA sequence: TGTGCCAGCAGCTTAGCGAGGGGACGAGAGACCCAGTACTTC. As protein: CASSLARGRETQYF.

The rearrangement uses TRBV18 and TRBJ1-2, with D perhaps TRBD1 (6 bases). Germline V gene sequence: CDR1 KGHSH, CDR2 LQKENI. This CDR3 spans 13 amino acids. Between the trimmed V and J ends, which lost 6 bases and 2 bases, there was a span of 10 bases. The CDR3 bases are TGTGCCAGCTCTCCGGACAGCAACTATGGCTACACCTTC. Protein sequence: CASSPDSNYGYTF.

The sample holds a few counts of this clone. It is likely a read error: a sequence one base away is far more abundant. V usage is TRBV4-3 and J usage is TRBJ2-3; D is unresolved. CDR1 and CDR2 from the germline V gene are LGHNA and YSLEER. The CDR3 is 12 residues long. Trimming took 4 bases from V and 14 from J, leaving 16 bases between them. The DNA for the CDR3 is TGCGCCAGCAGCCCCACCCCCCCACAGTGGTATTTT. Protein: CASSPTPPQWYF.

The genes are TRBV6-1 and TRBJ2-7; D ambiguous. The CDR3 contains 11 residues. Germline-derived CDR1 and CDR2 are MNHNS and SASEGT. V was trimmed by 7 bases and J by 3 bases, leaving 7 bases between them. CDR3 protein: CASTHYYEQYF. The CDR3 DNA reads TGTGCCAGCACCCATTACTACGAGCAGTACTTC.

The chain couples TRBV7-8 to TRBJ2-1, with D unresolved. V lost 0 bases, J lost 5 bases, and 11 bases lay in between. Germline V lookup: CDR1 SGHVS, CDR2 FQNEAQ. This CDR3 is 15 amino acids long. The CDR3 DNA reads TGTGCCAGCAGCTTAGCGATCAACCCAAACAATGAGCAGTTCTTC. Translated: CASSLAINPNNEQFF.

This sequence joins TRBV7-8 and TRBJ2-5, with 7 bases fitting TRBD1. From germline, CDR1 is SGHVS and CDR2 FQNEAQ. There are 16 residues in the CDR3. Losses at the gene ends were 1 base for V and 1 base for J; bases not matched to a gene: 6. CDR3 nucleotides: TGTGCCAGCAGCTTAGTGGTGACAGGGTCCCAAGAGACCCAGTACTTC. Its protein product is CASSLVVTGSQETQYF.

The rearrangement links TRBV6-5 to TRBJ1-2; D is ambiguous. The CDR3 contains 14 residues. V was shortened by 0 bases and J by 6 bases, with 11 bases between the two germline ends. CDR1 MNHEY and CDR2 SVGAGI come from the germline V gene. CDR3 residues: CASSYSRITDGYTF. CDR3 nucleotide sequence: TGTGCCAGCAGTTACTCACGGATTACGGATGGCTACACCTTC.

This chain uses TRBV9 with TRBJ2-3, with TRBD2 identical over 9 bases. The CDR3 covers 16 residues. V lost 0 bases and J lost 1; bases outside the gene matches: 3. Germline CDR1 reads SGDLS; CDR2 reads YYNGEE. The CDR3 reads CASSVDASGGTDTQYF. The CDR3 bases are TGTGCCAGCAGCGTAGATGCTAGCGGGGGCACAGATACGCAGTATTTT.

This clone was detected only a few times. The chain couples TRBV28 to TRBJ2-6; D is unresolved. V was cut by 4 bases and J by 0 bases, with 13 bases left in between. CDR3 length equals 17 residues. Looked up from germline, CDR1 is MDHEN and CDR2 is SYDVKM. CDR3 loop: CASSSPTITSGANVLTF. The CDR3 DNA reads TGTGCCAGCAGTTCTCCGACGATTACCTCTGGGGCCAACGTCCTGACTTTC.

The CDR3 loop reads CASSHSYNEQFF. For the CDR3, the DNA is TGTGCCAGCAGTCATAGTTACAATGAGCAGTTCTTC. The chain links TRBV28 to TRBJ2-1; no clear D. The CDR3 is 12 amino acids. CDR1 and CDR2 (germline): MDHEN, SYDVKM. Trimming removed 5 bases at V and 4 bases at J, with 6 bases between.

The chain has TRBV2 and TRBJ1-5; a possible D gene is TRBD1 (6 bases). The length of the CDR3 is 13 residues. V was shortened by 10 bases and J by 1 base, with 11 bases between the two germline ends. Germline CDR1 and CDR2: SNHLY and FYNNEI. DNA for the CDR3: TGTGCCATTTCAGGGGAGAGCAATCAGCCCCAGCATTTT. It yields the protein CAISGESNQPQHF.

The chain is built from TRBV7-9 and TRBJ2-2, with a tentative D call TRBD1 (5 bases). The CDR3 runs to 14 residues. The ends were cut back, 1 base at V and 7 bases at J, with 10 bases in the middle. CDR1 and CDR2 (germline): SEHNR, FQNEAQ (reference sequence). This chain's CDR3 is CASSLGQGFGELFF. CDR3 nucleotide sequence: TGTGCCAGCAGCTTAGGCCAGGGCTTCGGGGAGCTGTTTTTT. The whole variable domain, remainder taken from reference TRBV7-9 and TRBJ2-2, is DTGVSQNPRHKITKRGQNVTFRCDPISEHNRLYWYRQTLGQGPEFLTYFQNEAQLEKSRLLSDRFSAERPKGSFSTLEIQRTEQGDSAMYLCASSLGQGFGELFFGEGSRLTVL.

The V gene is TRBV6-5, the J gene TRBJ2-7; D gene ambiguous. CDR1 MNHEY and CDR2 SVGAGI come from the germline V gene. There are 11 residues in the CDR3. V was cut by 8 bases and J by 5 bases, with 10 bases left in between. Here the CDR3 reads CASSLGDEQYF. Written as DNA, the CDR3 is TGTGCCAGCTCTCTTGGGGACGAGCAGTACTTC.

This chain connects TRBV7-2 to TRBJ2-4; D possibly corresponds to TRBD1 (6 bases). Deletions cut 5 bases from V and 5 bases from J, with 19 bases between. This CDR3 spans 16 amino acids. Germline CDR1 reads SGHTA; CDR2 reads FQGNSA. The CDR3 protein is CASSLYRAFGQNIQYF. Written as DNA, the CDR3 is TGTGCCAGCAGCCTCTACAGGGCTTTTGGCCAAAACATTCAGTACTTC.

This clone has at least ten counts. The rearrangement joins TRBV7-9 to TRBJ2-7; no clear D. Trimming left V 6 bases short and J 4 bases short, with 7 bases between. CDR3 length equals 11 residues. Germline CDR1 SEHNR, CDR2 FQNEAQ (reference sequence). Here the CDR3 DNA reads TGTGCCAGCAGTCACACGTACGAGCAGTACTTC. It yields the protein CASSHTYEQYF.

This CDR3 reads CATMLGGDLNEQFF. The CDR3 nucleotides read TGTGCCACCATGCTTGGGGGCGATTTGAATGAGCAGTTCTTC. This chain joins TRBV15 and TRBJ2-1, with TRBD1 as a possible D gene (6 bases). The CDR3 length is 14 residues. V was trimmed by 7 bases and J by 7 bases, leaving 17 bases between them. CDR1 LNHNV and CDR2 YYDKDF come from the germline V gene (reference sequence).

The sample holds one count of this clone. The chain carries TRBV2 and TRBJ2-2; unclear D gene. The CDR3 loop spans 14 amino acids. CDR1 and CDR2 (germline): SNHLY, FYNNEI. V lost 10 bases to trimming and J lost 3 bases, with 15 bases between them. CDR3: CAIPRGPDTGELFF. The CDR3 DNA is TGTGCCATCCCTCGCGGCCCCGACACCGGGGAGCTGTTTTTT. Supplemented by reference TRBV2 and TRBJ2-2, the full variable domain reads EPEVTQTPSHQVTQMGQEVILRCVPISNHLYFYWYRQILGQKVEFLVSFYNNEISEKSEIFDDQFSVERPDGSNFTLKIRSTKLEDSAMYFCAIPRGPDTGELFFGEGSRLTVL.

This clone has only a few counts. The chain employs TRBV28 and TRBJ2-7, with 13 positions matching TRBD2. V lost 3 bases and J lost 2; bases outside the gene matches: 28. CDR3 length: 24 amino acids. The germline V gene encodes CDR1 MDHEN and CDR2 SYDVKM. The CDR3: CASSFIVVDRAGLAGEEAAYEQYF. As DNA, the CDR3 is TGTGCCAGCAGTTTTATTGTAGTTGACAGAGCTGGACTAGCGGGAGAGGAGGCGGCCTACGAGCAGTACTTC.

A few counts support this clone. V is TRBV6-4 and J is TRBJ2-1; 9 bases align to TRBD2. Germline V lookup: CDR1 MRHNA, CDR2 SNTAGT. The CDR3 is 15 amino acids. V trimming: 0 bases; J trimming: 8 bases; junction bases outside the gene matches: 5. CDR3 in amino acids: CASSDSNSGSYEQFF. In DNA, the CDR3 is TGTGCCAGCAGTGACTCTAATAGCGGGAGTTATGAGCAGTTCTTC.

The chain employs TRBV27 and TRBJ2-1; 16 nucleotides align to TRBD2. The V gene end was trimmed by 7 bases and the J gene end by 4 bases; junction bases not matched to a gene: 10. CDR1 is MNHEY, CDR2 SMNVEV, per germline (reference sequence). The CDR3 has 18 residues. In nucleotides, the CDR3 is TGTGCCAGCACCCCGGGACTAGCGGGAGGGCCTCCTTACAATGAGCAGTTCTTC. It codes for CASTPGLAGGPPYNEQFF.

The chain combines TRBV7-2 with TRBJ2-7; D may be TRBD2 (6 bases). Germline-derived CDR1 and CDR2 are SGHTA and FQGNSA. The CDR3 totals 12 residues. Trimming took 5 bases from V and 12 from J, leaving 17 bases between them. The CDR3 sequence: CASSPGGVSGYF. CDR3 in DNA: TGTGCCAGCAGCCCCGGGGGAGTCTCGGGGTACTTC.

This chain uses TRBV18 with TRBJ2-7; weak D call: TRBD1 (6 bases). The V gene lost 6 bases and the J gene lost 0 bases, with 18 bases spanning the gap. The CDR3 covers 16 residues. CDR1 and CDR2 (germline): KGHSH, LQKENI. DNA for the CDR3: TGTGCCAGCTCCCAAAGCCAGGGGAAGAGCTCCTACGAGCAGTACTTC. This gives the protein CASSQSQGKSSYEQYF.

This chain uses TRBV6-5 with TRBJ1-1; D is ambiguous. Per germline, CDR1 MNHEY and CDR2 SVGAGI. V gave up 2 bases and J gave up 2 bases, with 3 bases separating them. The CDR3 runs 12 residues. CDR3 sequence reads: CASSYQNTEAFF. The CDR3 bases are TGTGCCAGCAGTTACCAAAACACTGAAGCTTTCTTT.

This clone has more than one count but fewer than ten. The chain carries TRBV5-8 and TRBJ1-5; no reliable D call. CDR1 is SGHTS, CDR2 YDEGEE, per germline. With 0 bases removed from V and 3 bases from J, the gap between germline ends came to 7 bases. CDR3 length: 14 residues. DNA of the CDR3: TGTGCCAGCAGCTTGGGTCGCCACAATCAGCCCCAGCATTTT. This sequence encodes CASSLGRHNQPQHF.

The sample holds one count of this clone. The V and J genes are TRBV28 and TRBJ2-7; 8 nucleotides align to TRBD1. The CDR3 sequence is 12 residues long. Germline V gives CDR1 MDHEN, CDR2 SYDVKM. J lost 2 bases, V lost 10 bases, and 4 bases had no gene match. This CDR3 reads CATSDRAYEQYF. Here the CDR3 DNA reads TGTGCCACCTCGGACAGGGCCTACGAGCAGTACTTC.

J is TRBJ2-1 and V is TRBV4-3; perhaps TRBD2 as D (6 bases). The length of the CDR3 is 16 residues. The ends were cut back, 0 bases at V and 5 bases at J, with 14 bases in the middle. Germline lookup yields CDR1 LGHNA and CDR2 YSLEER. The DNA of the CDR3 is TGCGCCAGCAGCCAAGATCTCTGGGGAGGAAACAATGAGCAGTTCTTC. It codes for CASSQDLWGGNNEQFF.

CDR3 bases: TGTGCCAGCAGCTTAGGAGGGGGGCAGGTACACACTGAAGCTTTCTTT. Protein: CASSLGGGQVHTEAFF. V is TRBV7-2 and J is TRBJ1-1; TRBD1 is a possible D gene (6 bases). V was trimmed by 1 base and J by 3 bases, leaving 15 bases between them. Germline CDR1 and CDR2: SGHTA and FQGNSA. The CDR3 totals 16 residues. Drawing the rest from reference TRBV7-2 and TRBJ1-1, the complete variable domain is GAGVSQSPSNKVTEKGKDVELRCDPISGHTALYWYRQSLGQGLEFLIYFQGNSAPDKSGLPSDRFSAERTGGSVSTLTIQRTQQEDSAVYLCASSLGGGQVHTEAFFGQGTRLTVV.

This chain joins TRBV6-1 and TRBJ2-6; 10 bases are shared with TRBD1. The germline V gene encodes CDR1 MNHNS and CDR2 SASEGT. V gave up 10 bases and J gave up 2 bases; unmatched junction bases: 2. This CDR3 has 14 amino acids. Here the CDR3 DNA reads TGTGCCACCGGACAGGGGGCTGGGGCCAACGTCCTGACTTTC. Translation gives CATGQGAGANVLTF.

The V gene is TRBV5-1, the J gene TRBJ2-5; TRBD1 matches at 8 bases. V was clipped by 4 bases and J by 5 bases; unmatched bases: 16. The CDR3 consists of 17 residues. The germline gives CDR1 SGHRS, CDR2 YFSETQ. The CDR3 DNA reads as TGCGCCAGCAGCAAACAGGGGGTGCTCGGGGCTTATGAGACCCAGTACTTC. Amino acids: CASSKQGVLGAYETQYF. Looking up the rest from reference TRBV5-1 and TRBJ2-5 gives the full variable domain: KAGVTQTPRYLIKTRGQQVTLSCSPISGHRSVSWYQQTPGQGLQFLFEYFSETQRNKGNFPGRFSGRQFSNSRSEMNVSTLELGDSALYLCASSKQGVLGAYETQYFGPGTRLLVL.